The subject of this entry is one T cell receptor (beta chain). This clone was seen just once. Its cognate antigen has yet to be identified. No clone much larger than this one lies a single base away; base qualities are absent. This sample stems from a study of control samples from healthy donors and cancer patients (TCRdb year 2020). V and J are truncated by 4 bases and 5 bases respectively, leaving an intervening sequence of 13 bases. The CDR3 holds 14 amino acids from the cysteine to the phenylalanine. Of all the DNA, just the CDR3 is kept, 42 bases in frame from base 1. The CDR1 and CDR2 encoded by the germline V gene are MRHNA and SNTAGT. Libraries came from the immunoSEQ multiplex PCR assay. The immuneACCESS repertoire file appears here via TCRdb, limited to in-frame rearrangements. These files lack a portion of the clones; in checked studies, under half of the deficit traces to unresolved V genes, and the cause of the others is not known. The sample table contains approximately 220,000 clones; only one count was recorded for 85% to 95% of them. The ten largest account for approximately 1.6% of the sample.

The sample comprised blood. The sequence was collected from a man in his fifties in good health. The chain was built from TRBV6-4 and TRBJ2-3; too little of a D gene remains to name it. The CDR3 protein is CASSGNSAEDTQYF. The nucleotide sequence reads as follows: TGTGCCAGCAGTGGAAACTCCGCGGAAGATACGCAGTATTTT.